This T cell receptor beta chain derives from a study of blood T cell repertoires in COVID-19. Study details: The samples span acute and convalescent COVID-19 from the United States, Italy and Spain. Nucleic acid was either cDNA or gDNA, and it came from T cells, B-cell-depleted T cells, or PBMCs.

Authors' analysis steps: Scientists estimated how many nucleated cells there were by amplifying reference gene primers. Some clones are missing from TCRdb's copy, which holds only in-frame ones; the method was immunoSEQ multiplex PCR. Clone size and the V and J calls come from that table; the DNA yielded D and trimming. The sample contains about 89,000 clones, 70% to 90% of which appear only once. This clonotype was sampled from a man between 60 and 75 years old with acute or convalescent COVID-19. Sequencing was carried out using peripheral blood.

The DNA of the CDR3 is TGTGCCAGTAGCTCCCCTACGGGTCGCACCGGGGAGCTGTTTTTT. Protein product: CASSSPTGRTGELFF. The rearrangement uses TRBV19 and TRBJ2-2; no definite D call. Germline assignment: CDR1 LNHDA and CDR2 SQIVND (reference sequence). Trimming removed 6 bases from V and 4 bases from J, with 15 bases in between. This CDR3 is 15 amino acids long.